This T cell receptor beta chain originates from a study of blood T cell repertoires in COVID-19. Whole-study context: There were acute and convalescent COVID-19 samples, and they came from the United States, Italy and Spain.

Germline V gene lookup returns CDR1 MDHEN and CDR2 SYDVKM. J lost 2 bases, V lost 8 bases, and 11 bases had no gene match. The CDR3 length is 15 residues. As originally analysed: Nucleated cell counts were estimated from reference gene primer amplification. Measured with immunoSEQ multiplex PCR; TCRdb has only the in-frame clones, and not every one. V and J calls and clone size follow that table, whereas D and trimming were derived from the DNA. The sample carries about 150,000 clones, about 80% recorded once. The source of this sequence is a man aged 60-69 years with acute or convalescent COVID-19. The chain employs TRBV28 and TRBJ2-7; 8 nucleotides match TRBD1. The specimen sequenced was peripheral blood. CDR3 nucleotide sequence: TGTGCCAGCCATCAGGGGGCGGGCAATCCCTACGAGCAGTACTTC. It codes for CASHQGAGNPYEQYF.